The TCR beta chain described here comes from a study of blood T cell repertoires in COVID-19. Study information: In each case, the material was cDNA or gDNA derived from T cells, B-cell-depleted T cells, or PBMCs.

The study recruited people aged roughly 18 to 95 years across roughly 25 US areas. Trimming stripped 5 bases from V and 6 bases from J, with 14 bases between. The CDR3 contains 14 residues. Germline lookup yields CDR1 GTSNPN and CDR2 SVGIG (reference sequence). Assay: immunoSEQ multiplex PCR; the TCRdb copy retains only in-frame clones and omits some. The sample shows approximately 210,000 clones, 80% of them seen only once. The specimen was PBMCs or T cells enriched from blood (not recorded which). The chain recombines TRBV30 with TRBJ1-6; no clear D. This receptor was identified in a man aged 25 to 40 with acute COVID-19. The CDR3 bases are TGTGCCTGGGGTCGTGTGGCAGTTAATTCACCCCTCCACTTT. Translating gives CAWGRVAVNSPLHF.